One and the same sample provided the 28 T cell receptor beta chains below, sequenced in a study of T cell repertoires in aging, cancer and after chemotherapy. Peripheral blood genomic DNA, not sorted cells or RNA, was the template. Rearranged V-D-J TRB sequences were amplified with a mixed TRB-A/B primer pool. TCRdb redid the calling of the multiplex PCR reads with MiXCR, one entry per CDR3 protein. Altogether thousands of distinct CDR3 sequences are present, about 26% being singletons, with the ten largest covering about 64%. The source material was blood. These TCRs come from a human donor with a blood cancer. The donor label of this sample is uncertain.

The chain employs TRBV18 and TRBJ1-5; D is ambiguous. CDR1 KGHSH and CDR2 LQKENI come from the germline V gene. The V gene lost 4 bases and the J gene lost 3 bases, with 10 bases spanning the gap. This CDR3 is built from 14 residues. The CDR3 loop reads CASSLGIVNQPQHF. The DNA for the CDR3 is TGTGCCAGCTCACTGGGGATCGTCAATCAGCCCCAGCATTTT.

This chain connects TRBV5-4 to TRBJ2-2; 7 bases match TRBD2. The CDR3 length is 16 residues. Germline CDR1 is SGHNT and CDR2 is YYREEE (reference sequence). V shed 1 base and J 1 base; nucleotides not matched to a gene: 4. Here the CDR3 DNA reads TGTGCCAGCAGCTTGCTGGGGGGGGAGAACACCGGGGAGCTGTTTTTT. Encoded protein: CASSLLGGENTGELFF.

Notes on this clonotype: A much larger clone lies a single base off, so this may be a read error. The V call is TRBV7-9, the J call TRBJ2-3; no definite D call. Germline V lookup: CDR1 SEHNR, CDR2 FQNEAQ (reference sequence). The length of the CDR3 is 13 residues. The CDR3 sequence: CASSLGNTDKQYF. The CDR3 nucleotides read TGTGCCAGCAGCCTAGGGAACACAGATAAGCAGTATTTT.

This clonotype is a singleton in its sample. The V call is TRBV5-1, the J call TRBJ2-5, with 7 bases fitting TRBD2. Germline assignment: CDR1 SGHRS and CDR2 YFSETQ. V lost 4 bases and J lost 5; bases outside the gene matches: 5. There are 13 residues in the CDR3. CDR3 region: CASSPGGGETQYF. Written as DNA, the CDR3 is TGCGCCAGCAGCCCGGGGGGAGGGGAGACCCAGTACTTC.

This clonotype is medium-sized. The chain links TRBV6-5 to TRBJ2-1; TRBD2 agrees at 9 bases. From germline, CDR1 is MNHEY and CDR2 SVGAGI. J was trimmed by 12 bases and V by 4 bases; bases with no gene match: 10. This CDR3 has 14 amino acids. CDR3 nucleotides: TGTGCCAGCAGTTTAGGGCGGGGGGGTACACGGCAGTTCTTC. Encoded protein: CASSLGRGGTRQFF.

The table lists this clonotype with a few counts. The V and J genes are TRBV5-6 and TRBJ2-7, with D perhaps TRBD1 (6 bases). V lost 2 bases to trimming and J lost 3 bases, with 9 bases between them. CDR3 length: 13 amino acids. The germline V gene has CDR1 SGHDT and CDR2 YYEEEE. The CDR3 nucleotides are TGTGCCAGCAGCTTTAGGGGGAACTACGAGCAGTACTTC. Translated: CASSFRGNYEQYF.

Regarding this clonotype: One base away lies a much larger clone, so this may be a sequencing read error. The gene calls are TRBV29-1 and TRBJ2-3, with 10 bases matching TRBD2. Germline CDR1 SQVTM, CDR2 ANQGSEA. The CDR3 spans 15 residues. The CDR3 nucleotides read TGCAGCGTTGCGGCTAGCGGGGGCAGGGGAGATACGAAGTATTTT. This gives the protein CSVAASGGRGDTKYF.

In its sample, this clonotype was seen a few times. The chain couples TRBV24-1 to TRBJ1-4; D is unresolved. Germline CDR1 is KGHDR and CDR2 is SFDVKD. This CDR3 spans 14 amino acids. Deletions cut 5 bases from V and 8 bases from J, with 14 bases between. CDR3 in amino acids: CATSAASGAEKLFF. Written as DNA, the CDR3 is TGTGCCACCAGTGCAGCCTCCGGCGCCGAAAAACTGTTTTTT.

The CDR3 nucleotides are TGTGCCATCGCCGCCAAGACGCTCGCGAACACCGGGGAGCTGTTTTTT. This translates into CAIAAKTLANTGELFF. The rearrangement links TRBV27 to TRBJ2-2, with D unresolved. The germline V gene has CDR1 MNHEY and CDR2 SMNVEV (reference sequence). CDR3 length equals 16 residues. The V end lost 10 bases, the J end lost 0 bases, and 18 bases lay between the germline ends.

By proportion, this clonotype is medium-sized. The CDR3: CSVEKDRGRSETQYF. In DNA, the CDR3 is TGCAGCGTTGAGAAGGACAGGGGACGGAGCGAGACCCAGTACTTC. The rearrangement joins TRBV29-1 to TRBJ2-5; 9 nucleotides agree with TRBD1. The trim removed 3 bases at V and 5 bases at J, leaving 10 bases unmatched. CDR1 SQVTM and CDR2 ANQGSEA come from the germline V gene. The CDR3 covers 15 residues.

The V call is TRBV13, the J call TRBJ2-3, with 9 bases that match TRBD2. Germline CDR1 reads PRHDT; CDR2 reads FYEKMQ (reference sequence). V shed 5 bases and J 0 bases; nucleotides not matched to a gene: 3. CDR3 length: 15 residues. Written as DNA, the CDR3 is TGTGCCAGCAGCCAGAGCGGGGGGAGCACAGATACGCAGTATTTT. This sequence encodes CASSQSGGSTDTQYF.

The rearrangement joins TRBV30 to TRBJ2-3; a possible D gene is TRBD2 (7 bases). V lost 3 bases to trimming and J lost 0 bases, with 13 bases between them. Germline values: CDR1 GTSNPN, CDR2 SVGIG (reference sequence). The CDR3 totals 15 residues. The CDR3 region has the DNA TGTGCCTGGAGAGTCGGGGGGCCGAGCACAGATACGCAGTATTTT. Protein product: CAWRVGGPSTDTQYF.

This clonotype occurred many times. The CDR3 DNA reads as TGTGCCAGTAGTAGACCAGACAGGGCCAATGGCTACACCTTC. Translating it yields CASSRPDRANGYTF. This sequence joins TRBV19 and TRBJ1-2; 7 bases map to TRBD1. The CDR3 runs to 14 residues. The germline V gene encodes CDR1 LNHDA and CDR2 SQIVND (reference sequence). The V segment lost 4 bases and the J segment 6 bases; nucleotides outside the gene matches: 8.

J is TRBJ2-7 and V is TRBV19, with 8 nucleotides matching TRBD2. The V segment lost 4 bases and the J segment 7 bases; nucleotides outside the gene matches: 15. There are 16 residues in the CDR3. Germline CDR1 LNHDA, CDR2 SQIVND (reference sequence). The CDR3 DNA reads as TGTGCCAGTAGTAGCGGGGGGTCCACCTCCTACAATGAGCAGTACTTC. Encoded protein: CASSSGGSTSYNEQYF.

This clonotype was picked up a small number of times. This chain joins TRBV13 and TRBJ2-3; a possible D gene is TRBD1 (6 bases). V gave up 3 bases and J gave up 2 bases, with 12 bases separating them. Germline V CDR1 and CDR2: PRHDT, FYEKMQ (reference sequence). This CDR3 has 15 residues. DNA for the CDR3: TGTGCCAGCAGCTTGACCGGACAGTACACAGATACGCAGTATTTT. It is translated as CASSLTGQYTDTQYF.

This clonotype was counted only a few times. The chain uses TRBV30 and TRBJ1-6, with D possibly being TRBD1 (5 bases). Trimming took 3 bases from V and 0 from J, leaving 12 bases between them. In germline, CDR1 is GTSNPN, CDR2 SVGIG (reference sequence). The CDR3 is 16 amino acids. CDR3 nucleotide sequence: TGTGCCTGGAGCCTCGGGGCGAGCTCCTATAATTCACCCCTCCACTTT. This sequence encodes CAWSLGASSYNSPLHF. Full variable domain (remainder filled in from reference TRBV30 and TRBJ1-6): SQTIHQWPATLVQPVGSPLSLECTVEGTSNPNLYWYRQAAGRGLQLLFYSVGIGQISSEVPQNLSASRPQDRQFILSSKKLLLSDSGFYLCAWSLGASSYNSPLHFGNGTRLTVT.

This clonotype was seen a few times. The chain combines TRBV5-1 with TRBJ2-1, with 9 nucleotides matching TRBD1. The V gene's germline CDR1 is SGHRS and CDR2 YFSETQ. V lost 4 bases and J lost 9; bases outside the gene matches: 8. The CDR3 consists of 14 residues. The chain's CDR3 is CASSTGQGFGEQFF. For the CDR3, the DNA is TGCGCCAGCAGCACTGGACAGGGGTTCGGTGAGCAGTTCTTC.

In its sample, this clonotype was seen a few times. The genes are TRBV27 and TRBJ2-7; either TRBD1 or TRBD2 may supply D (5 bases each). Trimming removed 5 bases from V and 3 bases from J, with 17 bases in between. Germline V CDR1 and CDR2: MNHEY, SMNVEV (reference sequence). This CDR3 is built from 15 residues. The chain's CDR3 is CASSAPGPNLYEQYF. CDR3 nucleotides: TGTGCCAGCAGTGCCCCGGGACCCAACCTCTACGAGCAGTACTTC.

This clonotype is termed medium-sized. The chain carries TRBV29-1 and TRBJ2-2; no firm D call. Germline-derived CDR1 and CDR2 are SQVTM and ANQGSEA. This CDR3 has 14 residues. V shed 2 bases and J shed 1 base, with 8 bases lying between them. The CDR3 bases are TGCAGCGTTGAAACGCCCAAGAACACCGGGGAGCTGTTTTTT. The encoded protein is CSVETPKNTGELFF.

This clonotype was counted between two and nine times. The V and J genes are TRBV5-1 and TRBJ2-3, with 8 bases aligning to TRBD2. The ends lost 4 bases at V and 3 bases at J; junction bases unmatched: 10. CDR1 is SGHRS, CDR2 YFSETQ, per germline. The CDR3 is 16 amino acids. In nucleotides, the CDR3 is TGCGCCAGCAGCCCACCCCGGGGGGGCGGAACAGATACGCAGTATTTT. Translated: CASSPPRGGGTDTQYF.

This clonotype has just a few counts. V is TRBV6-2 or TRBV6-3 and J is TRBJ2-7; tentatively, D is TRBD1 (5 bases). The V end lost 0 bases, the J end lost 7 bases, and 16 bases lay between the germline ends. The germline CDR1 and CDR2 sequences are MNHEY and SVGEGT. This CDR3 is 15 amino acids long. The CDR3 region is CASSYSLRVSSEQYF. CDR3 sequence (DNA): TGTGCCAGCAGTTACTCTCTCAGGGTCTCGAGTGAGCAGTACTTC.

This clonotype was seen a handful of times. The chain has TRBV13 and TRBJ2-3; D not resolved. Deletions cut 5 bases from V and 2 bases from J, with 14 bases between. The CDR3 has 15 residues. Germline lookup yields CDR1 PRHDT and CDR2 FYEKMQ (reference sequence). CDR3 nucleotides: TGTGCCAGCAGCCCCCTCTCGCTGGCCACAGATACGCAGTATTTT. Amino acids: CASSPLSLATDTQYF. Full variable domain (remainder filled in from reference TRBV13 and TRBJ2-3): AAGVIQSPRHLIKEKRETATLKCYPIPRHDTVYWYQQGPGQDPQFLISFYEKMQSDKGSIPDRFSAQQFSDYHSELNMSSLELGDSALYFCASSPLSLATDTQYFGPGTRLTVL.

In its sample, this clonotype is medium-sized. The chain links TRBV29-1 to TRBJ2-2, with D hard to call. The CDR3 totals 13 residues. Germline V gene sequence: CDR1 SQVTM, CDR2 ANQGSEA. V was clipped by 5 bases and J by 5 bases, with 12 bases between them. The CDR3 spells CSVRDPWTGELFF. The CDR3, as DNA: TGCAGCGTTCGAGACCCGTGGACCGGGGAGCTGTTTTTT.

This clonotype was recorded many times. The chain is built from TRBV19 and TRBJ1-5, with D unresolved. The germline V gene has CDR1 LNHDA and CDR2 SQIVND (reference sequence). The CDR3 is 16 amino acids. The V end lost 4 bases, the J end lost 1 base, and 14 bases lay between the germline ends. The CDR3 DNA sequence: TGTGCCAGTAGTACAGTCCGGCGGCCCAGCAATCAGCCCCAGCATTTT. It is translated as CASSTVRRPSNQPQHF.

This clonotype was seen more than once but under ten times. This CDR3 reads CASSGTSGGADTQYF. The DNA for the CDR3 is TGTGCCAGCAGTGGGACTAGCGGGGGGGCAGATACGCAGTATTTT. V is TRBV6-5 and J is TRBJ2-3, with 16 bases lining up with TRBD2. The germline V gene encodes CDR1 MNHEY and CDR2 SVGAGI. V dropped 5 bases and J dropped 4; count of bases not matched to a gene: 0. The CDR3 is 15 amino acids.

The genes are TRBV20-1 and TRBJ1-2; maybe TRBD1 (5 bases). Trimming cost V 0 bases and J 10 bases, with 18 bases left between them. Germline V lookup: CDR1 DFQATT, CDR2 SNEGSKA (reference sequence). The CDR3 contains 14 residues. DNA of the CDR3: TGCAGTGCTAGAGATCTGAAACAGGACCTAGACTACACCTTC. Its protein is CSARDLKQDLDYTF.

This clonotype has more than one count but fewer than ten. The genes are TRBV19 and TRBJ1-5, with D perhaps matching TRBD1 (6 bases). There are 15 residues in the CDR3. V was trimmed by 6 bases and J by 3 bases, leaving 15 bases between them. Germline assignment: CDR1 LNHDA and CDR2 SQIVND (reference sequence). The CDR3 reads CASSPTGMDNQPQHF. CDR3 nucleotides: TGTGCCAGTAGCCCCACAGGGATGGACAATCAGCCCCAGCATTTT.

The sample holds many counts of this clonotype. This chain connects TRBV19 to TRBJ2-1; TRBD1 matches 9 bases. This CDR3 has 17 residues. From germline, CDR1 is LNHDA and CDR2 SQIVND (reference sequence). V was pared by 4 bases and J by 5 bases, with 12 bases of the junction left unmatched. The CDR3 DNA reads as TGTGCCAGTAGTACCGCGAAGGACAGGGGATTTCACAATGAGCAGTTCTTC. Residues: CASSTAKDRGFHNEQFF.